This T cell receptor beta chain was identified in a study of T cell responses to AZD1222 COVID-19 vaccine. Points from the study as a whole: Researchers report vaccine-associated CD4 TCRs spanning spike, with dominance at 160-218 and 743-854. Two doses of AZD1222 preceded a rise in Spike-specific TCR breadth and depth. The donor group comprised mostly white British people and more females; the analysis possibly underestimated clonal diversity. As reported, nearly half of all spike-specific TCRs target variant regions that are unmutated.

Repertoires were generated with immunoSEQ multiplex PCR, while TCRdb's copy carries only in-frame clones and drops some. The repertoire consists of roughly 140,000 clones, with around nine tenths occurring once and the leading ten covering around 5.4%. This clone is labeled as medium-sized (0.01 to 0.1%). Its antigen is unknown. Germline CDR1 SGDLS, CDR2 YYNGEE. This CDR3 is built from 16 residues. The trim removed 2 bases at V and 0 bases at J, leaving 1 base unmatched. Here the sequenced sample was peripheral blood, taken on day 0 of AZD1222 vaccination. The source is an adult in good health. The chain combines TRBV9 with TRBJ2-3, with 12 bases that match TRBD2. Here the CDR3 DNA reads TGTGCCAGCAGCGTGCTAGCGGGAGGGAGCACAGATACGCAGTATTTT. Encoded protein: CASSVLAGGSTDTQYF.